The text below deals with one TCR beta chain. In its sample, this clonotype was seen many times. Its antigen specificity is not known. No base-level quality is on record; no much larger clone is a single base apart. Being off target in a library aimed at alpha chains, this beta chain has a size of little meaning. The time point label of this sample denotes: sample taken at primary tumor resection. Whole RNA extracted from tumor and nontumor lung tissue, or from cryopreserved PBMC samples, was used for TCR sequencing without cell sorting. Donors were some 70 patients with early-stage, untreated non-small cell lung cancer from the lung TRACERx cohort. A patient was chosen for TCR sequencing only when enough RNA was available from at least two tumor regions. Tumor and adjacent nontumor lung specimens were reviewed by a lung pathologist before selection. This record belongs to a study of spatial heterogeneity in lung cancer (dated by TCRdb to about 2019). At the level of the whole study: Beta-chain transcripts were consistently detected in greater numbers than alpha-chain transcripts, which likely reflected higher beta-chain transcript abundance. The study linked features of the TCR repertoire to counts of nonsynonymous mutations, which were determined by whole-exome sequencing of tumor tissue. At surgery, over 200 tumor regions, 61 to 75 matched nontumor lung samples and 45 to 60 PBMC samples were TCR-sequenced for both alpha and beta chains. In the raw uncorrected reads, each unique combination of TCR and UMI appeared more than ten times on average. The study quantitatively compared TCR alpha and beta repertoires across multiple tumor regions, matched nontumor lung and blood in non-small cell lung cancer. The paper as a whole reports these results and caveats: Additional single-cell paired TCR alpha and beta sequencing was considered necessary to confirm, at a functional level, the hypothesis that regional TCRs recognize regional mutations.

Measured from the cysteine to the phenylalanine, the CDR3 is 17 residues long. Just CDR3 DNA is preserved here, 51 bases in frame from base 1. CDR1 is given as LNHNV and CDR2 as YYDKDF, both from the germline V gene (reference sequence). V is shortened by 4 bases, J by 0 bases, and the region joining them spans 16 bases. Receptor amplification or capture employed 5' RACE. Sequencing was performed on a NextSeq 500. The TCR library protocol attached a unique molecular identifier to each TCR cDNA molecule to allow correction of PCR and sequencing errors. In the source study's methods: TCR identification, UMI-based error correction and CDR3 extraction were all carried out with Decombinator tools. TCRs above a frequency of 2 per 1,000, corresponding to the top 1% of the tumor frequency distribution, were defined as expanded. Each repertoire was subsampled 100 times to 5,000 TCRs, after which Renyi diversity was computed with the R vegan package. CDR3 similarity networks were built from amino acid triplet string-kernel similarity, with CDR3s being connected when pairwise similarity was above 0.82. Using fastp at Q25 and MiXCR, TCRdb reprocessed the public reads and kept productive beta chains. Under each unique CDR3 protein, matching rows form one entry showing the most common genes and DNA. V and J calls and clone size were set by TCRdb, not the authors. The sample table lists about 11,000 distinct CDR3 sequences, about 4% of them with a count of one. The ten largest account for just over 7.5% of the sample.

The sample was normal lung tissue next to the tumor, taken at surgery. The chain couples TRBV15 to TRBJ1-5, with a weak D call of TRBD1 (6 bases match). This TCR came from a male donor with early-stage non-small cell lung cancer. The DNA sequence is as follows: TGTGCCACCAGCAAATCGACAGGAGGGTTTAGCAATCAGCCCCAGCATTTT. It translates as CATSKSTGGFSNQPQHF.